Listed here are 2 T cell receptor beta chains from one sample, sequenced in a study of blood T cell repertoires in COVID-19. Clones were sequenced by immunoSEQ multiplex PCR, and TCRdb holds only the in-frame ones, with some missing. The profile shows some 37,000 clones, about nine tenths of them singletons. Source material: peripheral blood. The source of these receptors is a man between 65 and 80 years old with acute or convalescent COVID-19.

This chain connects TRBV18 to TRBJ2-3, with 9 bases matching TRBD1. The CDR3 loop spans 15 amino acids. Losses at the gene ends were 6 bases for V and 1 base for J; bases not matched to a gene: 5. Germline V gene lookup returns CDR1 KGHSH and CDR2 LQKENI. CDR3 DNA: TGTGCCAGCTCGCTAAGGGACAGGGGCACAGATACGCAGTATTTT. Its translation: CASSLRDRGTDTQYF.

This sequence joins TRBV2 and TRBJ2-3, with D maybe TRBD2 (6 bases). V was trimmed by 1 base and J by 2 bases, leaving 13 bases between them. This CDR3 comprises 16 residues. Germline loops: CDR1 SNHLY, CDR2 FYNNEI. CDR3 DNA: TGTGCCAGCAGTGAAGGACTAGGTCGACCCACAGATACGCAGTATTTT. Its translation is CASSEGLGRPTDTQYF.